This TCR beta chain was recovered during a study of shared T cell receptors in the human thymus. V lost 1 base to trimming and J lost 4 bases; unmatched junction nucleotides: 5. The germline gives CDR1 SGHNT, CDR2 YYREEE (reference sequence). The length of the CDR3 is 15 residues. The assay was immunoSEQ multiplex PCR, and TCRdb's table has in-frame clones only and misses some. The data show about 380,000 clones, with roughly 94% seen just once and around 0.018% held by the top ten. V usage is TRBV5-4 and J usage is TRBJ2-3, with TRBD2 matching over 8 bases. This TCR was sampled from a human donor. The material sequenced was thymocytes. In DNA, the CDR3 is TGTGCCAGCAGCTTGAGGGTACTAGCGGCAGATACGCAGTATTTT. This gives the protein CASSLRVLAADTQYF.